One and the same sample provided the 9 T cell receptor beta chains below, sequenced in a study of cytomegalovirus exposure and HLA in healthy donors. Both 60 Vbeta primers and 13 Jbeta primers went into the PCR. Data came from immunoSEQ multiplex PCR; TCRdb stores just in-frame clones and leaves some out. The sample has some 190,000 clones; around 75% are singletons. Source material: PBMCs. The receptors shown here come from a woman aged 25 to 39 in good health and CMV-seropositive.

The CDR3 sequence: CASSMGLGTAGTQYF. The CDR3 DNA reads as TGTGCCAGTAGTATGGGTTTGGGGACTGCAGGTACGCAGTATTTT. This chain uses TRBV19 with TRBJ2-3, with D maybe TRBD2 (6 bases). V was clipped by 3 bases and J by 8 bases, with 18 bases between them. Germline CDR1 is LNHDA and CDR2 is SQIVND (reference sequence). This CDR3 contains 15 residues.

The chain employs TRBV6-1 and TRBJ2-7; D perhaps matches TRBD1 (6 bases). CDR1 and CDR2 from the germline V gene are MNHNS and SASEGT. V was pared by 4 bases and J by 1 base, with 8 bases between. The CDR3 totals 13 residues. The DNA of the CDR3 is TGTGCCAGCAGTGTTCAGGGGTCCTACGAGCAGTACTTC. As protein: CASSVQGSYEQYF.

This clone was seen only a few times. The chain links TRBV20-1 to TRBJ2-1; TRBD1 is a possible D gene (5 bases). Trimming shortened V by 6 bases and J by 12 bases, and 12 bases separated the two germline ends. Germline CDR1 reads DFQATT; CDR2 reads SNEGSKA (reference sequence). This CDR3 contains 10 residues. The DNA for the CDR3 is TGCAGTGCCGTAGAAAGGGGGCAGTTCTTC. Translated, it gives CSAVERGQFF.

The V gene is TRBV28, the J gene TRBJ2-1; TRBD1 agrees at 9 bases. The ends lost 4 bases at V and 7 bases at J; junction bases unmatched: 8. Germline loops: CDR1 MDHEN, CDR2 SYDVKM. This CDR3 contains 15 residues. The CDR3: CASSSGQGGSNEQFF. The CDR3 coding sequence is TGTGCCAGCAGTTCGGGACAGGGAGGAAGTAATGAGCAGTTCTTC.

The V call is TRBV7-9, the J call TRBJ2-2; the D gene is possibly TRBD1 (6 bases). Germline CDR1 and CDR2: SEHNR and FQNEAQ (reference sequence). V lost 4 bases to trimming and J lost 0 bases, with 9 bases between them. CDR3 length: 15 residues. The CDR3 region has the DNA TGTGCCAGCAGCTACAGGGTGGCGAACACCGGGGAGCTGTTTTTT. The encoded protein is CASSYRVANTGELFF.

CDR3 coding DNA: TGTGCCAGCAGTGAGACAGGTAATCAGCCCCAGCATTTT. It specifies CASSETGNQPQHF. The chain employs TRBV6-6 and TRBJ1-5, with a tentative D call TRBD1 (6 bases). V was pared by 5 bases and J by 4 bases, with 9 bases between. Germline V gene data show CDR1 as MNHNY and CDR2 as SVGAGI (reference sequence). The CDR3 sequence is 13 residues long.

The chain combines TRBV5-1 with TRBJ2-1, with no clear D. This CDR3 has 15 amino acids. V gave up 0 bases and J gave up 0 bases, with 7 bases separating them. Germline V gene lookup returns CDR1 SGHRS and CDR2 YFSETQ. The CDR3: CASSLVPNSYNEQFF. The CDR3 DNA follows: TGCGCCAGCAGCTTGGTGCCTAACTCCTACAATGAGCAGTTCTTC.

J is TRBJ2-3 and V is TRBV29-1, with D tentatively TRBD1 (5 bases). The ends were cut back, 0 bases at V and 0 bases at J, with 7 bases in the middle. The length of the CDR3 is 14 residues. Germline CDR1 is SQVTM and CDR2 is ANQGSEA. CDR3 nucleotides: TGCAGCGTTGAAGATCCAGGGAGCACAGATACGCAGTATTTT. It specifies CSVEDPGSTDTQYF.

As to this clone: The identical CDR3 is also encoded by other nucleotide sequences in the sample. This chain connects TRBV27 to TRBJ1-2; D unclear. The V gene's germline CDR1 is MNHEY and CDR2 SMNVEV (reference sequence). Trimming removed 6 bases from V and 6 bases from J, with 8 bases in between. The CDR3 is 11 amino acids. The CDR3 DNA sequence: TGTGCCAGCAGGTATCGGGATGGCTACACCTTC. Protein product: CASRYRDGYTF.